Each of the 2 T cell receptor beta chains below was sequenced from the same sample in a study of CD8+ T cells in alopecia areata. Sequencing used cDNA as its template, made by extracting RNA and reverse transcribing it. The protocol was immunoSEQ multiplex PCR, while the TCRdb copy is restricted to in-frame clones and leaves out a portion. Here the sample spans more than 150,000 clones, 58% being singletons. The treatment here: oral pan-JAK inhibitor, 5-10 mg twice daily. Sequences were derived from CD8+ T cells sorted from blood, sampled at week 24, from a patient treated with tofacitinib. Source of these receptors: a human donor with alopecia areata.

V and J are TRBV7-7 and TRBJ2-1, with 8 positions matching TRBD2. The V gene end was trimmed by 1 base and the J gene end by 5 bases; junction bases not matched to a gene: 1. This CDR3 contains 14 residues. Germline values: CDR1 SSHAT, CDR2 FNYEAQ (reference sequence). This CDR3 is CASSLGGGNNEQFF. CDR3 sequence (DNA): TGTGCCAGCAGCTTAGGCGGGGGGAACAATGAGCAGTTCTTC.

The chain couples TRBV9 to TRBJ2-1, with a weak D call TRBD1 (6 bases). CDR1 and CDR2 (germline): SGDLS, YYNGEE. V gave up 0 bases and J gave up 5 bases, with 12 bases separating them. The CDR3 has 15 residues. DNA for the CDR3: TGTGCCAGCAGCGTAGCACAGGGTCTTAACAATGAGCAGTTCTTC. Protein sequence: CASSVAQGLNNEQFF.